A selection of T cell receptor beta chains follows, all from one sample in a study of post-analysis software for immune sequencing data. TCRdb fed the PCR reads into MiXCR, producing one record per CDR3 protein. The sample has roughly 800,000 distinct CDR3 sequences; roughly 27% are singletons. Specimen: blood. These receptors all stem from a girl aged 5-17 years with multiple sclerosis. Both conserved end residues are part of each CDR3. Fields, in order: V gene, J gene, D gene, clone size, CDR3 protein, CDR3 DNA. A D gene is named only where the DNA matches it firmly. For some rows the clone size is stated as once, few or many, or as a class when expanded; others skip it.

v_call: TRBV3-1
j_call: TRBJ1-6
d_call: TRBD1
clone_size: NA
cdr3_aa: CASRRRSGTGYNSPLHF
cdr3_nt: TGTGCCAGCAGAAGACGATCCGGGACAGGGTATAATTCACCCCTCCACTTT

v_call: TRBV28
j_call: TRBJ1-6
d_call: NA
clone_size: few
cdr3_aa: CASSLEGSPLHF
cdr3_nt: TGTGCCAGCAGTTTAGAGGGCTCACCCCTCCACTTT

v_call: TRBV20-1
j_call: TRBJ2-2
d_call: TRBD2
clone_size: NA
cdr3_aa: CSARKAGVYTGELFF
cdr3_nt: TGCAGTGCTAGGAAGGCGGGAGTGTACACCGGGGAGCTGTTTTTT

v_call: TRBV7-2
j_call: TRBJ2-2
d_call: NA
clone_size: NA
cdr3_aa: CASSLRRQGNTGELFF
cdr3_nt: TGTGCCAGCAGCTTGAGGCGGCAGGGGAACACCGGGGAGCTGTTTTTT

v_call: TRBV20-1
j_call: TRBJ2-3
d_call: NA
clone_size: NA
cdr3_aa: CSAAPSMGGADTQYF
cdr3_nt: TGCAGTGCTGCCCCCTCGATGGGCGGGGCAGATACGCAGTATTTT

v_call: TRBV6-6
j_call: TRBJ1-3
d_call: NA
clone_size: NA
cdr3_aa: CASSSEGGTTIYF
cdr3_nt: TGTGCCAGCAGTTCAGAGGGGGGTACCACCATATATTTT

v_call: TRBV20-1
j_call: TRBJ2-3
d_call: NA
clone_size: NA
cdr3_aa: CSARGPGGTRYF
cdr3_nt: TGCAGTGCTAGGGGGCCCGGGGGTACGCGGTATTTT

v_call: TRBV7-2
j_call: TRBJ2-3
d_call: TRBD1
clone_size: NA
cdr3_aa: CASSAGQGSSDTQYF
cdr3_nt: TGTGCCAGCAGCGCCGGACAGGGTTCTTCAGATACGCAGTATTTT

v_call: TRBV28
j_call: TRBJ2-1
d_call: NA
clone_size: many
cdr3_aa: CASRTGFEQFF
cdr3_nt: TGTGCCAGCAGGACAGGATTCGAGCAGTTCTTC

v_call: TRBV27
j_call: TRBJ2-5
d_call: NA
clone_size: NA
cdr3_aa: CASSSREGLPETQYF
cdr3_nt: TGTGCCAGCAGTTCCCGTGAGGGATTGCCGGAGACCCAGTACTTC

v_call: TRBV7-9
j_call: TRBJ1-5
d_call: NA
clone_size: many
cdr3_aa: CASSLEADSNQPQHF
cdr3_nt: TGTGCCAGCAGCTTAGAGGCAGATAGCAATCAGCCCCAGCATTTT

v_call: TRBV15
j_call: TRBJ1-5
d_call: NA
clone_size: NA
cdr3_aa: CATSRSRERGSQPQHF
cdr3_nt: TGTGCCACCAGCAGAAGCAGGGAGAGGGGCAGTCAGCCCCAGCATTTT

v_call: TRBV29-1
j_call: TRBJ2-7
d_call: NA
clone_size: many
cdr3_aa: CSASTLSDSYEQYF
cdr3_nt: TGCAGCGCCTCAACTTTGTCGGACTCCTACGAGCAGTACTTC

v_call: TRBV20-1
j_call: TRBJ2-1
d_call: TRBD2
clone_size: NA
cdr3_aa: CSAFPGGSDNEQFF
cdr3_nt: TGCAGTGCATTTCCCGGCGGGAGCGACAATGAGCAGTTCTTC

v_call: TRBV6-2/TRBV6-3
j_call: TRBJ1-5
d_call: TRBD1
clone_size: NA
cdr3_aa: CASSVNGQGNQPQHF
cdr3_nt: TGTGCCAGCAGTGTCAACGGACAGGGGAATCAGCCCCAGCATTTT

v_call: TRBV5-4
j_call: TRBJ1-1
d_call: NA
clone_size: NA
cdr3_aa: CASSLPEGQNTEAFF
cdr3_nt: TGTGCCAGCAGCTTGCCCGAAGGACAGAACACTGAAGCTTTCTTT

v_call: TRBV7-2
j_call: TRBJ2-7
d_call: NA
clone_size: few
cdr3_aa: CASSLYQGSLEAQYF
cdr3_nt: TGTGCCAGCAGTTTGTACCAGGGATCGTTAGAGGCCCAGTACTTC

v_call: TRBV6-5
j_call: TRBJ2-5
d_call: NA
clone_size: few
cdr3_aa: CASRDTDRETQYF
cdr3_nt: TGTGCCAGCAGAGACACCGACCGAGAGACCCAGTACTTC

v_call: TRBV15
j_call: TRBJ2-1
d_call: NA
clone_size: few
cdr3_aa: CATRHDRPSRNEQFF
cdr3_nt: TGTGCCACCAGGCATGATAGGCCCAGTCGAAATGAGCAGTTCTTC

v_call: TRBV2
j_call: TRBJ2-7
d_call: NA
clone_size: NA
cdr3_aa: CASRYSNYEQYF
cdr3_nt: TGTGCCAGCAGGTACAGTAACTACGAGCAGTACTTC

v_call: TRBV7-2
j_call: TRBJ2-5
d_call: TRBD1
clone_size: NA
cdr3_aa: CASSSSRRVGQGGKETQYF
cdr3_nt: TGTGCCAGCAGCTCCTCTCGTAGGGTGGGACAGGGGGGCAAGGAGACCCAGTACTTC

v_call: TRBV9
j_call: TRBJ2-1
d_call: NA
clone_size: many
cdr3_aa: CASSVGTTNEQFF
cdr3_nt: TGTGCCAGCAGCGTGGGAACCACCAATGAGCAGTTCTTC

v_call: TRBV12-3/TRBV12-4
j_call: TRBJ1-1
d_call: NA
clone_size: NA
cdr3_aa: CASQGKKYRNTEAFF
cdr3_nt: TGTGCCAGCCAGGGTAAGAAGTATAGGAACACTGAAGCTTTCTTT

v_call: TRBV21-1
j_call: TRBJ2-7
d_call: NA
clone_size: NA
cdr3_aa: CASSKGYGRAYEQYF
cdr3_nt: TGTGCCAGCAGCAAAGGATATGGGCGTGCGTACGAGCAGTACTTC

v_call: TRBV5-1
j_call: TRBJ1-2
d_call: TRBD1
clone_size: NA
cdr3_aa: CASSLQGEGGYGYTF
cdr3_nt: TGCGCCAGCAGCCTACAGGGGGAAGGGGGCTATGGCTACACCTTC

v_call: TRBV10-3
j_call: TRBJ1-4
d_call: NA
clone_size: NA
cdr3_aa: CATSAPPGEKLFF
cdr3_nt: TGTGCCACGTCGGCCCCCCCAGGTGAAAAACTGTTTTTT

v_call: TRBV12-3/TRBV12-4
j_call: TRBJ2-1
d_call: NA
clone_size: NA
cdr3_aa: CASSRPVSYNEQFF
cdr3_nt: TGTGCCAGCAGCCGTCCAGTCTCCTACAATGAGCAGTTCTTC

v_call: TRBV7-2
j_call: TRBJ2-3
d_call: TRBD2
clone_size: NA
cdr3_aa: CASSLVWGLAGGDTQYF
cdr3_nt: TGTGCCAGCAGCTTAGTGTGGGGACTAGCGGGAGGAGATACGCAGTATTTT

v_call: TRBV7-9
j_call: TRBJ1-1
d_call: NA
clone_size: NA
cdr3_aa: CARGDINTEAFF
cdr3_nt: TGTGCCAGAGGGGACATTAACACTGAAGCTTTCTTT

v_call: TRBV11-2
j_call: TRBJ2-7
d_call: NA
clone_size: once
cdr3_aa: CASSLGTAGISYEQYF
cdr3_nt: TGTGCCAGCAGCTTAGGTACGGCGGGGATTTCCTACGAGCAGTACTTC

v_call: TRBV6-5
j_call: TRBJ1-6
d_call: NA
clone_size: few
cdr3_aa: CASSYDAGLNSPLHF
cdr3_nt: TGTGCCAGCAGTTACGATGCGGGGCTTAATTCACCCCTCCACTTT

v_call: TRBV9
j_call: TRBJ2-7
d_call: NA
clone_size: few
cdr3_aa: CASSRDFSYEQYF
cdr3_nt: TGTGCCAGCAGTCGGGACTTCTCCTACGAGCAGTACTTC

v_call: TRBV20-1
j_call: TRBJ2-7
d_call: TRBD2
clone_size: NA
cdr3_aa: CSAAQVSRELIDEQYF
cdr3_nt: TGCAGTGCTGCGCAGGTTTCGCGGGAGCTTATCGACGAGCAGTACTTC

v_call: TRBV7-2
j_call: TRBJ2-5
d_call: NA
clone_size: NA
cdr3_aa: CASSLASVETQYF
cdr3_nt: TGTGCCAGCAGCTTAGCCTCGGTAGAGACCCAGTACTTC

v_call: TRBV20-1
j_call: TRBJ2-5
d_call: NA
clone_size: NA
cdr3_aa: CSARGTGIETQYF
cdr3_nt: TGCAGTGCTAGAGGAACAGGGATAGAGACCCAGTACTTC